This T cell receptor beta chain was profiled in a study of blood T cell repertoires in COVID-19. With 6 bases clipped from V and 4 bases from J, the junction kept 4 bases outside the gene matches. The CDR3 is made up of 14 amino acids. The V gene's germline CDR1 is LNHDA and CDR2 SQIVND (reference sequence). Using immunoSEQ multiplex PCR, the repertoire was profiled, and TCRdb retains in-frame clones only, with some absent. The sample holds under 200,000 clones, about 82% seen once. Sequenced input: PBMCs or T cells enriched from blood (not recorded which). The receptor's source is a man aged 35-49 years with acute COVID-19. This sequence joins TRBV19 and TRBJ2-3; 10 nucleotides match TRBD2. In DNA form, the CDR3 reads TGTGCCAGTAGGGGTAGCGGGAGGTCAGATACGCAGTATTTT. It specifies CASRGSGRSDTQYF. Using reference TRBV19 and TRBJ2-3 for the parts outside the CDR3, the full variable domain is DGGITQSPKYLFRKEGQNVTLSCEQNLNHDAMYWYRQDPGQGLRLIYYSQIVNDFQKGDIAEGYSVSREKKESFPLTVTSAQKNPTAFYLCASRGSGRSDTQYFGPGTRLTVL.